These 16 T cell receptor beta chains were all obtained from the same sample, sequenced in a study of vaccination and CD4 T cells after COVID-19. The treatment denotes: 10-day PBMC culture with coronavirus spike peptide pools or control peptides (ViraFEST assay). Pre-COVID-19 pandemic sampling (2011-2018) yielded the unexposed donor's CD4+ T cells. Cultured CD4+ T cells had their DNA profiled by the Oncomine TCR Beta short-read assay. TCRdb re-analysed the PCR reads in MiXCR, keeping a single row per CDR3 protein. This table has some 1,400 distinct CDR3 sequences, 9% to 15% appearing once. These receptors' antigens are unknown. Material: CD4+ T cells from blood, cultured in vitro. The receptors here all came from a human donor in good health.

As concerns this clonotype: A much larger clone lies a single base off, so this may be a read error. In this CDR3 the conserved last residue, phenylalanine or tryptophan, is missing, so a read error is likely. The chain couples TRBV7-2 to TRBJ2-1, with 13 bases that match TRBD2. The CDR3 covers 15 residues. From germline, CDR1 is SGHTA and CDR2 FQGNSA. J was trimmed by 6 bases and V by 2 bases; bases with no gene match: 1. The DNA for the CDR3 is TGTGCCAGCAGCTTACGACTAGCGGGGGGCAATGAGCAGTTCTCC. Protein: CASSLRLAGGNEQFS.

In regard to this clonotype: This may come from a read error, since a much larger clone is one base off. The chain links TRBV7-3 to TRBJ1-1; TRBD1 matches 8 bases. The CDR3 is 14 amino acids. Germline lookup yields CDR1 SGHTA and CDR2 FQGTGA. For the CDR3, the DNA is TGTGTCAGCAGACCGCAGGGGGCGAACACTGAAGCTTTCTTT. This sequence encodes CVSRPQGANTEAFF.

By share of the sample, this clonotype is medium-sized. The chain is built from TRBV20-1 and TRBJ2-1; 8 bases are shared with TRBD2. After removal of 6 bases from V and 5 bases from J, the junction contained 12 bases not matched to a gene. Germline CDR1 and CDR2: DFQATT and SNEGSKA (reference sequence). The CDR3 is 15 residues long. Written as DNA, the CDR3 is TGCAGTGCCAGCGGGGGACTCCCCGGCCACAATGAGCAGTTCTTC. Translated, it gives CSASGGLPGHNEQFF.

The J gene is TRBJ2-1, the V gene TRBV12-5; D call uncertain. This CDR3 comprises 12 residues. Trimming cost V 7 bases and J 9 bases, with 13 bases left between them. Germline lookup yields CDR1 LGHNT and CDR2 FRNRAP. The CDR3 nucleotides are TGTGCTAGTGACTCAGCCGACGGTGAGCAGTTCTTC. It specifies CASDSADGEQFF.

This clonotype qualifies as medium-sized. J is TRBJ2-1 and V is TRBV6-1; TRBD2 might be the D (7 bases). Germline V gene lookup returns CDR1 MNHNS and CDR2 SASEGT. V was cut by 6 bases and J by 7 bases, with 13 bases left in between. This CDR3 is built from 13 residues. CDR3 residues: CASSPRGGNEQFF. In nucleotides, the CDR3 is TGTGCCAGCAGCCCAAGGGGGGGGAATGAGCAGTTCTTC.

Regarding this clonotype: Possible read error: a much larger clone is one base away. The final CDR3 position lacks the conserved phenylalanine or tryptophan, pointing to a likely read error. The chain has TRBV2 and TRBJ2-5, with D possibly being TRBD2 (5 bases). Germline V lookup: CDR1 SNHLY, CDR2 FYNNEI. There are 13 residues in the CDR3. V was clipped by 4 bases and J by 8 bases, with 14 bases between them. CDR3 sequence (DNA): TGTGCCAGCAGTGTTTTGGCCCGGGAAACCCAGTACTTA. As protein: CASSVLARETQYL.

Sample share makes this clonotype large (0.1 to 1%). The chain employs TRBV20-1 and TRBJ2-3, with D uncertain. Deletions cut 2 bases from V and 0 bases from J, with 12 bases between. This CDR3 is 15 amino acids long. Germline CDR1 DFQATT, CDR2 SNEGSKA (reference sequence). The DNA of the CDR3 is TGCAGTGCTAGAAAGAGTGGCGGAAGCACAGATACGCAGTATTTT. Residues: CSARKSGGSTDTQYF.

By frequency in the sample, this clonotype is large. This sequence joins TRBV6-9 and TRBJ2-7; the match to TRBD2 covers 15 bases. Looked up from germline, CDR1 is MNHGY and CDR2 is SVAAGI. The CDR3 totals 19 residues. J lost 4 bases, V lost 4 bases, and 14 bases had no gene match. The CDR3 sequence is CASSLFVPGLAGGVYEQYF. The DNA for the CDR3 is TGTGCCAGCAGTTTATTCGTCCCGGGACTAGCGGGAGGTGTATACGAGCAGTACTTC.

J is TRBJ1-2 and V is TRBV29-1; D ambiguous. The V gene lost 7 bases and the J gene lost 2 bases, with 11 bases spanning the gap. CDR1 and CDR2 (germline): SQVTM, ANQGSEA. This CDR3 contains 12 residues. CDR3 sequence reads: CSASTKNYGYTF. The CDR3 DNA is TGCAGCGCGAGTACAAAGAACTATGGCTACACCTTC. The full variable domain, its missing parts supplied by reference TRBV29-1 and TRBJ1-2, is SAVISQKPSRDICQRGTSLTIQCQVDSQVTMMFWYRQQPGQSLTLIATANQGSEATYESGFVIDKFPISRPNLTFSTLTVSNMSPEDSSIYLCSASTKNYGYTFGSGTRLTVV.

The V call is TRBV6-2 or TRBV6-3, the J call TRBJ2-3; 8 nucleotides match TRBD2. Unmatched junction bases numbered 7, after V lost 2 bases and J lost 3 bases. CDR1 and CDR2 (germline): MNHEY, SVGEGT. The CDR3 covers 16 residues. In nucleotides, the CDR3 is TGTGCCAGCAGTTACGCTCGGGGGGGCCTTACAGATACGCAGTATTTT. Translation: CASSYARGGLTDTQYF.

This clonotype is large by share. This sequence joins TRBV28 and TRBJ2-7; 7 bases map to TRBD1. CDR1 MDHEN and CDR2 SYDVKM come from the germline V gene. This CDR3 comprises 15 residues. V lost 7 bases and J lost 1; bases outside the gene matches: 10. The CDR3 is CASTPAGTESYEQYF. The CDR3 DNA follows: TGTGCCAGCACCCCCGCCGGGACAGAATCCTACGAGCAGTACTTC.

By share, this clonotype counts as medium-sized. The chain carries TRBV28 and TRBJ1-2; D is perhaps TRBD1 (6 bases). Germline values: CDR1 MDHEN, CDR2 SYDVKM. The CDR3 totals 15 residues. Between the trimmed V and J ends, which lost 2 bases and 4 bases, there was a span of 14 bases. The CDR3 sequence: CASSLPTGSFYGYTF. In DNA, the CDR3 is TGTGCCAGCAGTTTACCCACAGGGTCATTCTATGGCTACACCTTC.

By sample fraction, this clonotype is large. V and J are TRBV20-1 and TRBJ2-3; 8 nucleotides agree with TRBD2. The CDR3 spans 13 residues. The junction had 5 bases not matched to a gene; V was cut back by 7 bases and J by 2 bases. Germline values: CDR1 DFQATT, CDR2 SNEGSKA (reference sequence). The CDR3 nucleotides read TGCAGTGTCCGGGGGGGCCTCACAGATACGCAGTATTTT. It specifies CSVRGGLTDTQYF.

The chain couples TRBV28 to TRBJ2-1, with 9 bases matching TRBD2. This CDR3 spans 16 amino acids. V was pared by 7 bases and J by 6 bases, with 13 bases of the junction left unmatched. Germline values: CDR1 MDHEN, CDR2 SYDVKM. CDR3 sequence reads: CASTLLAGGPSNEQFF. The CDR3 DNA follows: TGTGCCAGCACCCTTTTGGCGGGAGGGCCGTCCAATGAGCAGTTCTTC. Combining the CDR3 with reference TRBV28 and TRBJ2-1 gives the whole variable domain DVKVTQSSRYLVKRTGEKVFLECVQDMDHENMFWYRQDPGLGLRLIYFSYDVKMKEKGDIPEGYSVSREKKERFSLILESASTNQTSMYLCASTLLAGGPSNEQFFGPGTRLTVL.

This clonotype is medium-sized within its sample. V is TRBV12-3 or TRBV12-4 and J is TRBJ1-6; a weak D match, TRBD1 (6 bases). The germline V and J ends were trimmed by 5 bases and 5 bases, with 13 bases remaining between them. This CDR3 has 15 residues. As DNA, the CDR3 is TGTGCCAGCAGTGGGAGGGGACATAATAATTCACCCCTCCACTTT. This sequence encodes CASSGRGHNNSPLHF.

V gene TRBV5-1 combines with J gene TRBJ1-1; D perhaps matches TRBD1 (6 bases). Germline CDR1 reads SGHRS; CDR2 reads YFSETQ. Trimming cost V 2 bases and J 6 bases, with 14 bases left between them. CDR3 length: 14 residues. The DNA for the CDR3 is TGCGCCAGCAGCTTCCTCTCGGGGGCCCCTGAAGCTTTCTTT. It codes for CASSFLSGAPEAFF.